These 14 T cell receptor beta chains were sequenced from one sample in a study of control samples from healthy donors and cancer patients. Assay used: immunoSEQ multiplex PCR; TCRdb lists only in-frame clones, some missing. The sample holds about 60,000 clones; nearly 90% are singletons and the top ten take approximately 3.8%. What was sequenced was blood. These receptors came from a man aged 50-59 years in good health.

The chain employs TRBV7-2 and TRBJ2-7, with 10 bases identical to TRBD2. The CDR3 spans 14 residues. The germline V gene has CDR1 SGHTA and CDR2 FQGNSA. V was clipped by 5 bases and J by 6 bases; unmatched bases: 7. The CDR3 region is CASSRGLAVAEQYF. The DNA for the CDR3 is TGTGCCAGCAGCCGCGGACTAGCGGTCGCCGAGCAGTACTTC.

The rearrangement joins TRBV21-1 to TRBJ2-2; the table calls TRBD2, which could not be checked here. TRBV21-1 is a documented pseudogene. This CDR3 has 17 amino acids. The CDR3 protein is CAPQQRRTSGSPGELFF. Here the CDR3 DNA reads TGTGCCCCCCAGCAGAGACGGACTAGCGGGAGTCCCGGGGAGCTGTTTTTT.

This rearrangement joins TRBV28 to TRBJ1-2, with a possible D match to TRBD1 (5 bases). This CDR3 has 15 amino acids. V dropped 1 base and J dropped 3 bases, with 12 bases sitting between them. Germline-derived CDR1 and CDR2 are MDHEN and SYDVKM. The CDR3 spells CASSLSPTVYYGYTF. In DNA form, the CDR3 reads TGTGCCAGCAGTTTATCCCCGACAGTCTACTATGGCTACACCTTC.

The chain has TRBV30 and TRBJ1-1; D may be TRBD1 (5 bases). The ends were cut back, 2 bases at V and 1 base at J, with 8 bases in the middle. The CDR3 totals 13 residues. Germline V lookup: CDR1 GTSNPN, CDR2 SVGIG (reference sequence). DNA for the CDR3: TGTGCCTGGAGTTACCAGGGGAACACTGAAGCTTTCTTT. Amino acids: CAWSYQGNTEAFF.

The chain is built from TRBV4-2 and TRBJ1-2, with D possibly being TRBD1 (5 bases). This CDR3 has 14 amino acids. The ends were cut back, 1 base at V and 8 bases at J, with 14 bases in the middle. Germline lookup yields CDR1 LGHNA and CDR2 YNFKEQ. The CDR3 protein is CASSQGDPGGGYTF. In DNA, the CDR3 is TGTGCCAGCAGCCAAGGGGACCCGGGGGGGGGCTACACCTTC.

The rearrangement uses TRBV18 and TRBJ2-1, with 7 bases that match TRBD2. The V gene end was trimmed by 4 bases and the J gene end by 7 bases; junction bases not matched to a gene: 16. The germline V gene has CDR1 KGHSH and CDR2 LQKENI. The length of the CDR3 is 17 residues. In nucleotides, the CDR3 is TGTGCCAGCTCACAAGACTACCTAGCGGAGTGGAGGAATGAGCAGTTCTTC. Its protein product is CASSQDYLAEWRNEQFF.

This chain connects TRBV20-1 to TRBJ1-1; D possibly corresponds to TRBD1 (5 bases). The germline V gene has CDR1 DFQATT and CDR2 SNEGSKA (reference sequence). The CDR3 has 11 amino acids. The germline V and J ends were trimmed by 1 base and 7 bases, with 7 bases remaining between them. The CDR3 nucleotides read TGCAGTGCTAGAGGGGGACTTGAAGCTTTCTTT. This encodes CSARGGLEAFF.

The chain carries TRBV28 and TRBJ1-6, with no clear D. Germline lookup yields CDR1 MDHEN and CDR2 SYDVKM. V shed 4 bases and J shed 2 bases, with 6 bases lying between them. The CDR3 sequence is 14 residues long. The CDR3 loop reads CASSSDTYNSPLHF. In DNA, the CDR3 is TGTGCCAGCAGTTCTGATACCTATAATTCACCCCTCCACTTT.

J is TRBJ2-5 and V is TRBV6-2 or TRBV6-3; D unclear. V lost 0 bases, J lost 5 bases, and 28 bases lay in between. This CDR3 is built from 20 residues. Germline loops: CDR1 MNHEY, CDR2 SVGEGT. CDR3 loop: CASSYSKYPRPPNLGETQYF. In nucleotides, the CDR3 is TGTGCCAGCAGTTACTCGAAGTACCCGCGACCTCCTAATCTGGGGGAGACCCAGTACTTC.

This chain joins TRBV29-1 and TRBJ1-1; 8 bases line up with TRBD1. Per germline, CDR1 SQVTM and CDR2 ANQGSEA. The length of the CDR3 is 14 residues. J gave up 4 bases and V 8 bases, and 12 bases lay outside the gene matches. The CDR3 sequence is CSSSGGWGGTEAFF. In DNA form, the CDR3 reads TGCAGCTCCTCAGGGGGCTGGGGAGGCACTGAAGCTTTCTTT.

The chain joins TRBV28 to TRBJ1-5; D not certain. The germline V gene has CDR1 MDHEN and CDR2 SYDVKM. Trimming cost V 6 bases and J 4 bases, with 7 bases left between them. This CDR3 region has 12 residues. The CDR3 sequence: CASRTLNQPQHF. The DNA of the CDR3 is TGTGCCAGCAGAACGCTTAATCAGCCCCAGCATTTT. Combining the CDR3 with reference TRBV28 and TRBJ1-5 gives the whole variable domain DVKVTQSSRYLVKRTGEKVFLECVQDMDHENMFWYRQDPGLGLRLIYFSYDVKMKEKGDIPEGYSVSREKKERFSLILESASTNQTSMYLCASRTLNQPQHFGDGTRLSIL.

This chain links TRBV15 with TRBJ1-2; D possibly corresponds to TRBD1 (5 bases). Germline-derived CDR1 and CDR2 are LNHNV and YYDKDF (reference sequence). V was trimmed by 0 bases and J by 4 bases, leaving 12 bases between them. This CDR3 is built from 15 residues. The DNA of the CDR3 is TGTGCCACCAGCAGAGATCCTGGGGGGAGCTATGGCTACACCTTC. This gives the protein CATSRDPGGSYGYTF.

The chain employs TRBV6-2 or TRBV6-3 and TRBJ2-7; D may be TRBD1 or TRBD2 (6 bases each). Germline V gives CDR1 MNHEY, CDR2 SVGEGT. The CDR3 covers 16 residues. V shed 2 bases and J shed 3 bases, with 17 bases lying between them. The CDR3 reads CASSYLGHGGHYEQYF. CDR3 bases: TGTGCCAGCAGTTACCTGGGACACGGGGGACACTACGAGCAGTACTTC.

The genes are TRBV18 and TRBJ1-3; D is unclear. V gave up 3 bases and J gave up 2 bases, with 11 bases separating them. The CDR3 loop spans 15 amino acids. CDR1 and CDR2 (germline): KGHSH, LQKENI. CDR3 protein: CASSPPTDTGNTIYF. The CDR3 DNA is TGTGCCAGCTCACCTCCGACTGATACTGGAAACACCATATATTTT.